The 21 T cell receptor beta chains below all came from one sample that was sequenced in a study of shared clonotypes between healthy human individuals. Only in-frame clones appear in the TCRdb table, and some are missing; sequencing was by immunoSEQ multiplex PCR. The sample gives around 180,000 clones, 85% to 95% of which show up once; 0.067% is in the top ten. Sequenced sample: naive CD4+ T cells sorted from blood. The subset here: CD45RA+ positively selected. These receptors all stem from a woman aged 30 to 39 in good health.

Remarks on this clone: Other DNA sequences in the sample encode the same CDR3. CDR3 amino acids: CASSSGQGNTEAFF. Written as DNA, the CDR3 is TGTGCCAGCAGCTCAGGACAGGGCAACACTGAAGCTTTCTTT. The chain has TRBV5-4 and TRBJ1-1; TRBD1 agrees at 8 bases. Germline loops: CDR1 SGHNT, CDR2 YYREEE (reference sequence). The V gene end was trimmed by 3 bases and the J gene end by 2 bases; junction bases not matched to a gene: 3. This CDR3 comprises 14 residues. The full variable domain, completed using reference TRBV5-4 and TRBJ1-1, is ETGVTQSPTHLIKTRGQQVTLRCSSQSGHNTVSWYQQALGQGPQFIFQYYREEENGRGNFPPRFSGLQFPNYSSELNVNALELDDSALYLCASSSGQGNTEAFFGQGTRLTVV.

The rearrangement links TRBV28 to TRBJ2-7; 9 positions agree with TRBD1. Trimming cost V 7 bases and J 3 bases; bases outside gene matches: 4. Per the germline V gene, CDR1 is MDHEN and CDR2 is SYDVKM. The CDR3 has 13 residues. CDR3 residues: CASNLGQGYEQYF. DNA of the CDR3: TGTGCCAGCAATCTGGGACAGGGCTACGAGCAGTACTTC.

The chain links TRBV2 to TRBJ1-5, with D unresolved. Germline V gene lookup returns CDR1 SNHLY and CDR2 FYNNEI. This CDR3 spans 15 amino acids. V dropped 7 bases and J dropped 5 bases, with 18 bases sitting between them. The CDR3 is CASKERTDAHQPQHF. The CDR3 coding sequence is TGTGCCAGCAAAGAGAGGACCGACGCGCATCAGCCCCAGCATTTT.

This chain links TRBV7-3 with TRBJ1-2; D may be TRBD1 (6 bases). Germline CDR1 and CDR2: SGHTA and FQGTGA. This CDR3 spans 14 amino acids. V was clipped by 1 base and J by 4 bases, with 10 bases between them. The CDR3 coding sequence is TGTGCCAGCAGCTTAATGCAGGGGAGCTATGGCTACACCTTC. It is translated as CASSLMQGSYGYTF.

This chain joins TRBV28 and TRBJ2-7; the D gene is possibly TRBD1 (6 bases). The CDR3 spans 13 residues. Trimming stripped 5 bases from V and 7 bases from J, with 15 bases between. Germline lookup yields CDR1 MDHEN and CDR2 SYDVKM. The CDR3 sequence: CASSGGPAWEQYF. As DNA, the CDR3 is TGTGCCAGCAGTGGGGGCCCGGCCTGGGAGCAGTACTTC. Looking up the rest from reference TRBV28 and TRBJ2-7 gives the full variable domain: DVKVTQSSRYLVKRTGEKVFLECVQDMDHENMFWYRQDPGLGLRLIYFSYDVKMKEKGDIPEGYSVSREKKERFSLILESASTNQTSMYLCASSGGPAWEQYFGPGTRLTVT.

The chain has TRBV13 and TRBJ2-3; 9 nucleotides agree with TRBD2. From germline, CDR1 is PRHDT and CDR2 FYEKMQ (reference sequence). The CDR3 length is 18 residues. V was clipped by 2 bases and J by 0 bases; unmatched bases: 9. In DNA, the CDR3 is TGTGCCAGCAGCTTACGAAGAGGACTAGCGAGAAGCACAGATACGCAGTATTTT. This codes for CASSLRRGLARSTDTQYF.

This sequence joins TRBV7-2 and TRBJ1-3; a possible D gene is TRBD1 (5 bases). CDR1 and CDR2 (germline): SGHTA, FQGNSA. V was clipped by 5 bases and J by 3 bases, with 14 bases between them. The CDR3 spans 15 residues. The CDR3 loop reads CASSRAGTRGNTIYF. Here the CDR3 DNA reads TGTGCCAGCAGCCGCGCAGGGACGCGTGGAAACACCATATATTTT.

The chain joins TRBV5-6 to TRBJ2-7, with D uncertain. The V gene lost 2 bases and the J gene lost 3 bases, with 6 bases spanning the gap. The CDR3 is 12 residues long. Germline CDR1 is SGHDT and CDR2 is YYEEEE. CDR3 protein: CASSFRLYEQYF. CDR3 DNA: TGTGCCAGCAGCTTCCGTCTCTACGAGCAGTACTTC. Looking up the rest from reference TRBV5-6 and TRBJ2-7 gives the full variable domain: DAGVTQSPTHLIKTRGQQVTLRCSPKSGHDTVSWYQQALGQGPQFIFQYYEEEERQRGNFPDRFSGHQFPNYSSELNVNALLLGDSALYLCASSFRLYEQYFGPGTRLTVT.

The V gene is TRBV10-3, the J gene TRBJ2-7; weak D call: TRBD2 (5 bases). The CDR3 length is 13 residues. V was trimmed by 2 bases and J by 5 bases, leaving 10 bases between them. Germline V gene lookup returns CDR1 ENHRY and CDR2 SYGVKD. The CDR3 DNA reads as TGTGCCATCAGTGAGAAGGGAGTGGACGAGCAGTACTTC. Protein product: CAISEKGVDEQYF.

The chain combines TRBV7-9 with TRBJ1-4, with 7 positions matching TRBD1. The CDR3 totals 12 residues. Germline V gene data show CDR1 as SEHNR and CDR2 as FQNEAQ (reference sequence). After removal of 4 bases from V and 8 bases from J, the junction contained 1 base not matched to a gene. CDR3 nucleotide sequence: TGTGCCAGCAGCTCCAGGGGGGAAAAACTGTTTTTT. Translation: CASSSRGEKLFF.

The V and J genes are TRBV7-2 and TRBJ1-5, with a possible D match to TRBD1 (5 bases). The V and J ends lost 5 bases and 6 bases respectively, with 17 bases between them. The CDR3 has 15 residues. Germline loops: CDR1 SGHTA, CDR2 FQGNSA. The DNA for the CDR3 is TGTGCCAGCAGCCGGGGACTGGGGGACGGTCAGCCCCAGCATTTT. It translates to CASSRGLGDGQPQHF.

This rearrangement joins TRBV5-8 to TRBJ2-4; no firm D call. In germline, CDR1 is SGHTS, CDR2 YDEGEE. This CDR3 is built from 11 residues. V was shortened by 0 bases and J by 13 bases, with 8 bases between the two germline ends. The CDR3 reads CASSLVRVQYF. CDR3 nucleotide sequence: TGTGCCAGCAGCTTGGTTCGGGTCCAGTACTTC.

V and J are TRBV28 and TRBJ1-4, with D perhaps TRBD1 (5 bases). V gave up 6 bases and J gave up 5 bases, with 10 bases separating them. The CDR3 spans 13 residues. CDR1 and CDR2 (germline): MDHEN, SYDVKM. The CDR3 spells CASSQGRNEKLFF. The CDR3, as DNA: TGTGCCAGCAGCCAGGGTAGAAATGAAAAACTGTTTTTT.

The chain carries TRBV5-1 and TRBJ2-3, with D perhaps assigned TRBD1 or TRBD2 (5 bases each). The CDR3 is 14 amino acids. Germline values: CDR1 SGHRS, CDR2 YFSETQ. Trimming removed 9 bases at V and 6 bases at J, with 20 bases between. The CDR3 here is CATSLGTDRDTQYF. The CDR3 DNA is TGCGCCACCTCACTCGGGACGGATAGGGATACGCAGTATTTT.

The genes are TRBV30 and TRBJ2-5; D gene uncertain. The CDR3 is made up of 15 amino acids. Trimming left V 2 bases short and J 5 bases short, with 18 bases between. Germline V CDR1 and CDR2: GTSNPN, SVGIG (reference sequence). Here the CDR3 DNA reads TGTGCCTGGAGTCCCTTAATGAAGGGCGTGGAGACCCAGTACTTC. Amino acids: CAWSPLMKGVETQYF.

The chain links TRBV19 to TRBJ2-1; D is ambiguous. Trimming took off 6 bases at V and 0 bases at J, with 15 bases between the two ends. Germline V CDR1 and CDR2: LNHDA, SQIVND (reference sequence). This CDR3 contains 16 residues. Here the CDR3 reads CASRKTATSSYNEQFF. Here the CDR3 DNA reads TGTGCCAGTAGAAAAACAGCGACCAGCTCCTACAATGAGCAGTTCTTC.

The V call is TRBV5-8, the J call TRBJ2-7; D gene uncertain. From germline, CDR1 is SGHTS and CDR2 YDEGEE. The germline V and J ends were trimmed by 6 bases and 1 base, with 17 bases remaining between them. This CDR3 region has 15 residues. The CDR3 bases are TGTGCCAGCATCCCTGAGTTGGGGAAATCCTACGAGCAGTACTTC. Its translation: CASIPELGKSYEQYF.

The CDR3 nucleotides read TGTGCCAGCAGTCCTAGCGGTTTTTCCTACGAGCAGTACTTC. Amino acids: CASSPSGFSYEQYF. The chain links TRBV28 to TRBJ2-7, with 7 bases aligning to TRBD2. J lost 1 base, V lost 5 bases, and 5 bases had no gene match. CDR1 and CDR2 (germline): MDHEN, SYDVKM. CDR3 length: 14 amino acids.

This chain links TRBV19 with TRBJ2-7; 7 bases map to TRBD2. V lost 3 bases to trimming and J lost 3 bases; unmatched junction nucleotides: 5. This CDR3 region has 14 residues. Per the germline V gene, CDR1 is LNHDA and CDR2 is SQIVND (reference sequence). CDR3 nucleotides: TGTGCCAGTAGTATCGCCGGGACTAACTACGAGCAGTACTTC. Its translation: CASSIAGTNYEQYF. Using reference TRBV19 and TRBJ2-7 for the parts outside the CDR3, the full variable domain is DGGITQSPKYLFRKEGQNVTLSCEQNLNHDAMYWYRQDPGQGLRLIYYSQIVNDFQKGDIAEGYSVSREKKESFPLTVTSAQKNPTAFYLCASSIAGTNYEQYFGPGTRLTVT.

The V and J genes are TRBV18 and TRBJ1-5; perhaps TRBD1 as D (6 bases). Looked up from germline, CDR1 is KGHSH and CDR2 is LQKENI. CDR3 length equals 17 residues. Trimming stripped 1 base from V and 1 base from J, with 14 bases between. In DNA form, the CDR3 reads TGTGCCAGCTCACCACGCGGAGGGGGGCTCAGCAATCAGCCCCAGCATTTT. As protein: CASSPRGGGLSNQPQHF.

The chain uses TRBV5-4 and TRBJ2-7, with TRBD2 matching 11 bases. With 4 bases clipped from V and 3 bases from J, the junction kept 3 bases outside the gene matches. CDR1 and CDR2 (germline): SGHNT, YYREEE (reference sequence). This CDR3 has 14 residues. CDR3 nucleotides: TGTGCCAGCAGCGGGGGACTAGCGGTCTACGAGCAGTACTTC. Its protein product is CASSGGLAVYEQYF.